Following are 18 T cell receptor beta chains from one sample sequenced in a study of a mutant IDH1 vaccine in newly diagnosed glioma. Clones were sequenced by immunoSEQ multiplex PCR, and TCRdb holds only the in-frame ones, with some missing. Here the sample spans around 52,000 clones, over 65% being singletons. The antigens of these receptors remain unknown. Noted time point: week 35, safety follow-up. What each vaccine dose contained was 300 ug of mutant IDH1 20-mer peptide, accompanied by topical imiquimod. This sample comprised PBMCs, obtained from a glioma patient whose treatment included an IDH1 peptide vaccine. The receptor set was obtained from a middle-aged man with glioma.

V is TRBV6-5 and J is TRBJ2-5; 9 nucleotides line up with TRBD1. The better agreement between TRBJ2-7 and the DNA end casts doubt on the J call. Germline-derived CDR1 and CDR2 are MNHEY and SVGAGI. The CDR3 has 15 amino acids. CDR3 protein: CASSTGGVGSYEQYF. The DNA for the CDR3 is TGTGCCAGCAGTACAGGGGGCGTTGGTTCCTACGAGCAGTACTTC.

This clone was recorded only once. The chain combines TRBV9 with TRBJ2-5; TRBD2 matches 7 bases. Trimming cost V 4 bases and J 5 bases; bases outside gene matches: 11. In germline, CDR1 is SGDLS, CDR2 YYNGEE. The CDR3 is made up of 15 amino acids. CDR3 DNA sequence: TGTGCCAGCAGCCACACGGGACTACGTATGGAGACCCAGTACTTC. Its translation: CASSHTGLRMETQYF.

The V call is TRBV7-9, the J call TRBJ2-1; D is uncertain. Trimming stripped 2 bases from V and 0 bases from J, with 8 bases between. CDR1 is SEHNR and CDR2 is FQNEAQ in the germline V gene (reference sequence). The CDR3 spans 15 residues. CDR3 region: CASSLHWSSYNEQFF. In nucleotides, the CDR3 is TGTGCCAGCAGCTTACACTGGAGCTCCTACAATGAGCAGTTCTTC.

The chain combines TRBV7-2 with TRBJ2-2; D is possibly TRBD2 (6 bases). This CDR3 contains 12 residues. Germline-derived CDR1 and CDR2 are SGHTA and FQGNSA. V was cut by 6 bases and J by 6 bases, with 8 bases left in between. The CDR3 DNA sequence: TGTGCCAGCAGAGTAGCGGCCGGGGAGCTGTTTTTT. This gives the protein CASRVAAGELFF. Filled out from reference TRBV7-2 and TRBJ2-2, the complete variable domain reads GAGVSQSPSNKVTEKGKDVELRCDPISGHTALYWYRQSLGQGLEFLIYFQGNSAPDKSGLPSDRFSAERTGGSVSTLTIQRTQQEDSAVYLCASRVAAGELFFGEGSRLTVL.

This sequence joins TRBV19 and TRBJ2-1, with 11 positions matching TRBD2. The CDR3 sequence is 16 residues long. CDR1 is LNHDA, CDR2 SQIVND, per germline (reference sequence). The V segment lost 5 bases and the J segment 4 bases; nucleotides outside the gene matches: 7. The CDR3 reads CASSSGGTSGYNEQFF. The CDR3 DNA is TGTGCCAGTAGTTCTGGAGGGACTAGCGGTTACAATGAGCAGTTCTTC.

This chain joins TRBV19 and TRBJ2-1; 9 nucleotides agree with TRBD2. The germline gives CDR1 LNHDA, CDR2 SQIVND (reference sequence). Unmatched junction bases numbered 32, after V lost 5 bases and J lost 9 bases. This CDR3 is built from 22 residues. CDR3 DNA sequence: TGTGCCAGTAGTCATGTCAGGGGTAGGAGTAGCGGGAGCAGGGGTTATTCGGGTGAGCAGTTCTTC. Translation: CASSHVRGRSSGSRGYSGEQFF. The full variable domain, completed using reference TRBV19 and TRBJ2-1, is DGGITQSPKYLFRKEGQNVTLSCEQNLNHDAMYWYRQDPGQGLRLIYYSQIVNDFQKGDIAEGYSVSREKKESFPLTVTSAQKNPTAFYLCASSHVRGRSSGSRGYSGEQFFGPGTRLTVL.

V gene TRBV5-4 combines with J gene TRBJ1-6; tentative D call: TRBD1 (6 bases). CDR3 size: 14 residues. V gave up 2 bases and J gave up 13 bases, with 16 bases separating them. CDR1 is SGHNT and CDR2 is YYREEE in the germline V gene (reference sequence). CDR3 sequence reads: CASSFGSGEFPLHF. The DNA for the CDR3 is TGTGCCAGCAGCTTCGGATCAGGGGAATTTCCCCTCCACTTT.

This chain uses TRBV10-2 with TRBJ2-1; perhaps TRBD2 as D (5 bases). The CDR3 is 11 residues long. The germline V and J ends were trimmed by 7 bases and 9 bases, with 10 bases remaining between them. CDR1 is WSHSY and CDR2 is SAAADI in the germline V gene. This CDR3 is CASTRRFEQFF. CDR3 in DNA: TGCGCCAGCACCCGGAGGTTTGAGCAGTTCTTC.

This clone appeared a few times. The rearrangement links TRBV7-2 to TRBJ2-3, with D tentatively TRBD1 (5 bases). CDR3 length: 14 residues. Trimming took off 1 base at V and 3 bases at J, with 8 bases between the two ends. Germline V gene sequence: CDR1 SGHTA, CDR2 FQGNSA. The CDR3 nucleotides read TGTGCCAGCAGCTTAGAGACAGCAACAGATACGCAGTATTTT. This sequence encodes CASSLETATDTQYF.

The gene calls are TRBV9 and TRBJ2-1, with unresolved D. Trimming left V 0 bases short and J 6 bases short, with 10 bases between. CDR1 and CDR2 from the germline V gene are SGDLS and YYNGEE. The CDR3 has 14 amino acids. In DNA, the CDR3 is TGTGCCAGCAGCGTAGGATTGGAGTTCAATGAGCAGTTCTTC. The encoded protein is CASSVGLEFNEQFF.

Written as DNA, the CDR3 is TGTGCCAGCAGTTACTTCCAGAGGGGACAAGAGACCCAGTACTTC. Translating gives CASSYFQRGQETQYF. V gene TRBV6-5 combines with J gene TRBJ2-5, with D perhaps being TRBD1 or TRBD2 (5 bases each). Per germline, CDR1 MNHEY and CDR2 SVGAGI. The V and J ends lost 1 base and 2 bases respectively, with 11 bases between them. The CDR3 is 15 amino acids.

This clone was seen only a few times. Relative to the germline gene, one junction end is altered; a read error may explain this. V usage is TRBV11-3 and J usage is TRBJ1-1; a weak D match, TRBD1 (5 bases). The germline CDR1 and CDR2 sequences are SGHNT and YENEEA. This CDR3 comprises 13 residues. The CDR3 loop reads CASSLAPGRPLIF. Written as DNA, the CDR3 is TGTGCCAGCAGCTTAGCTCCGGGACGCCCTTTGATCTTT.

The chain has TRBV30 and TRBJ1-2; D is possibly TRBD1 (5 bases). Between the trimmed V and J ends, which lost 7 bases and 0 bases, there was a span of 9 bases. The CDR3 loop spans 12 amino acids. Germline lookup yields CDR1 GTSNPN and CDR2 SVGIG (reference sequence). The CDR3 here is CASGQSNYGYTF. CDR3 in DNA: TGTGCCTCGGGGCAGTCTAACTATGGCTACACCTTC.

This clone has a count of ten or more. The DNA of the CDR3 is TGTGCCAGCAGCTTATCAGAGGGGGCGCGCACCGGGGAGCTGTTTTTT. Translating it yields CASSLSEGARTGELFF. The V gene is TRBV7-7, the J gene TRBJ2-2; 7 bases map to TRBD1. V dropped 2 bases and J dropped 4; count of bases not matched to a gene: 7. The germline CDR1 and CDR2 sequences are SSHAT and FNYEAQ (reference sequence). The CDR3 runs to 16 residues.

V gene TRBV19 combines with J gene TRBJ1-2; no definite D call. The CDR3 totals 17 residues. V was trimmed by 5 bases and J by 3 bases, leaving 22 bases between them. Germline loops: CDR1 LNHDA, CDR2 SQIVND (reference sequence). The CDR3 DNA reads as TGTGCCAGTAGTTCCTCTTCAACGGACCGTCGTTACTATGGCTACACCTTC. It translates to CASSSSSTDRRYYGYTF.

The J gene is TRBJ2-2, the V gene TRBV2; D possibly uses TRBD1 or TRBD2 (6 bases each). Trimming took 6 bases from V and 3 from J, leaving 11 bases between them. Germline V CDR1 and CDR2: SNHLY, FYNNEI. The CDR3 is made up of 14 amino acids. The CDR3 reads CASSVRGDTGELFF. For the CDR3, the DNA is TGTGCCAGCAGCGTAAGGGGGGACACCGGGGAGCTGTTTTTT.

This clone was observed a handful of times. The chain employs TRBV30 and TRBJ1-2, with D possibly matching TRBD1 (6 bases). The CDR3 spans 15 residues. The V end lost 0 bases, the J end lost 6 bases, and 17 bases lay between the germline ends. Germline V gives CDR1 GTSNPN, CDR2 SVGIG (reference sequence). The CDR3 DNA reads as TGTGCCTGGAGTGTAGGACAGAGCTCAGGAAATGGCTACACCTTC. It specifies CAWSVGQSSGNGYTF.

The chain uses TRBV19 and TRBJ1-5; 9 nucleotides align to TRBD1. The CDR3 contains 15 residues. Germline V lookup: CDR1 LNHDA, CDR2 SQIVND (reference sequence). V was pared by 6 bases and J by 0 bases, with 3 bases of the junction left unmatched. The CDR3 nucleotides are TGTGCCAGTAGCGACAGGGGGAATAGCAATCAGCCCCAGCATTTT. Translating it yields CASSDRGNSNQPQHF.